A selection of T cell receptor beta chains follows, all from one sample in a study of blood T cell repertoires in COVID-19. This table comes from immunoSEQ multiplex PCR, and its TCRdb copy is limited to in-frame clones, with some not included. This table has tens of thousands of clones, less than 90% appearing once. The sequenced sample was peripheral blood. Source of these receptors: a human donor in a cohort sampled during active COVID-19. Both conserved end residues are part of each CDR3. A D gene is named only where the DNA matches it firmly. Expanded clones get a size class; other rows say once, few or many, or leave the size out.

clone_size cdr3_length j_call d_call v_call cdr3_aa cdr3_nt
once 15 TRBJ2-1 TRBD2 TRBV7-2 CASSTLGGGYNEQFF TGTGCCAGCAGCACCCTCGGCGGGGGTTACAATGAGCAGTTCTTC
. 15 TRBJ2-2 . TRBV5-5 CASSLEGFGAGELFF TGTGCCAGCAGCTTGGAGGGGTTTGGGGCCGGGGAGCTGTTTTTT
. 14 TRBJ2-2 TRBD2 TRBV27 CASRLAGGTGELFF TGTGCCAGCCGACTAGCGGGGGGCACCGGGGAGCTGTTTTTT
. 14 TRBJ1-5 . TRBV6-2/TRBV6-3 CASSKPHRDQPQHF TGTGCCAGCAGTAAACCTCACAGGGATCAGCCCCAGCATTTT
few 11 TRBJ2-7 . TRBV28 CASSPGFEQYF TGTGCCAGCAGCCCGGGGTTTGAGCAGTACTTC
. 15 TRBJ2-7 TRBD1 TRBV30 CAWSLIGQGAYEQYF TGTGCCTGGAGCCTAATCGGACAGGGGGCCTACGAGCAGTACTTC
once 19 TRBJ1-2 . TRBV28 CASSLSSAPEVIRGTGYTF TGTGCCAGCAGTTTATCGTCAGCACCGGAAGTGATAAGGGGAACTGGCTACACCTTC
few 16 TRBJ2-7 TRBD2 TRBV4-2 CASSHSPSGGPYEQYF TGTGCCAGCAGCCATTCCCCCAGCGGGGGGCCCTACGAGCAGTACTTC
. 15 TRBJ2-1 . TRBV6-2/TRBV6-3 CASSFRGLEKREQFF TGTGCCAGCAGTTTCAGGGGTCTGGAGAAACGCGAGCAGTTCTTC
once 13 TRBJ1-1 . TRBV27 CASRRVANTEAFF TGTGCCAGCAGGAGGGTTGCGAACACTGAAGCTTTCTTT
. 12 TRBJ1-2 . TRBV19 CASHRQSTGYTF TGTGCCAGCCACCGACAGAGCACTGGCTACACCTTC
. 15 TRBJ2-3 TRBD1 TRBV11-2 CASSWDRQATDTQYF TGTGCCAGCAGCTGGGACAGACAAGCCACAGATACGCAGTATTTT
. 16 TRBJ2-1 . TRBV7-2 CASSTSQGQVWNEQFF TGTGCCAGCAGCACCTCTCAGGGGCAGGTGTGGAATGAGCAGTTCTTC
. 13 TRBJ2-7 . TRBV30 CAWSSRVGYEQYF TGTGCCTGGAGTTCGAGGGTAGGCTACGAGCAGTACTTC
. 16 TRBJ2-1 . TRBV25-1 CASSDTTGDSYNEQFF TGTGCCAGCAGTGATACGACAGGAGATTCTTACAATGAGCAGTTCTTC
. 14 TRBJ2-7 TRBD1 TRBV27 CASSWGQGPSEQYF TGTGCCAGCAGTTGGGGACAGGGTCCGTCCGAGCAGTACTTC
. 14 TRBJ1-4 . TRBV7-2 CASSLRSGFEKLFF TGTGCCAGCAGCTTACGATCCGGGTTTGAAAAACTGTTTTTT
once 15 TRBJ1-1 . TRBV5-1 CASSLEGGMNTEAFF TGCGCCAGCAGCTTGGAGGGAGGCATGAACACTGAAGCTTTCTTT
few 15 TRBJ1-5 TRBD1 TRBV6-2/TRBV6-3 CASSLPTGAGQPQHF TGTGCCAGCAGTCTCCCCACAGGGGCGGGTCAGCCCCAGCATTTT
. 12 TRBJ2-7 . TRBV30 CAWSAGVYEQYF TGTGCCTGGAGTGCAGGGGTCTACGAGCAGTACTTC
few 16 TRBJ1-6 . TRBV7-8 CASSLWEGSLNSPLHF TGTGCCAGCAGCTTATGGGAGGGGAGCCTTAATTCACCCCTCCACTTT
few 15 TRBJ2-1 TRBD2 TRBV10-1 CASSPSGDGYNEQFF TGCGCCAGCAGTCCTAGCGGGGACGGCTACAATGAGCAGTTCTTC
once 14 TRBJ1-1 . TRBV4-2 CASSQVSPNTEAFF TGTGCCAGCAGCCAAGTTAGCCCGAACACTGAAGCTTTCTTT
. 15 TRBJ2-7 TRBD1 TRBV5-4 CASTLFPGQSYEQYF TGTGCCAGCACCTTATTCCCGGGACAGTCGTACGAGCAGTACTTC
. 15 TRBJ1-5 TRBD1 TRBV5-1 CASSPGTDSNQPQHF TGCGCCAGCAGCCCCGGGACAGATAGCAATCAGCCCCAGCATTTT
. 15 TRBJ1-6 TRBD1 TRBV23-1 CASSRRDRENSPLHF TGCGCCAGCAGTCGCCGGGACAGGGAAAATTCACCCCTCCACTTT
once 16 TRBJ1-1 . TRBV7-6 CASSLGTGFMNTEAFF TGTGCCAGCAGCTTAGGTACGGGGTTCATGAACACTGAAGCTTTCTTT
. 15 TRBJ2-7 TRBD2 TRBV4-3 CASSQEGGGEYEQYF TGCGCCAGCAGCCAAGAAGGCGGGGGGGAGTACGAGCAGTACTTC
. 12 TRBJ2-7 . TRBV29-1 CSVEGWAHEQYF TGCAGCGTGGAAGGATGGGCCCACGAGCAGTACTTC
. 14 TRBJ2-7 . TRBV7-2 CASSLWAVRGEQYF TGTGCCAGCAGCCTATGGGCGGTTAGGGGCGAGCAGTACTTC